This T cell receptor (beta chain) comes out of a study of shared T cell receptors in the human thymus. The CDR3 totals 16 residues. Losses at the gene ends were 2 bases for V and 5 bases for J; bases not matched to a gene: 9. Per germline, CDR1 SGHNT and CDR2 YENEEA. Libraries were prepared by immunoSEQ multiplex PCR; TCRdb keeps only in-frame clonotypes and omits some of them. The sample records fewer than 700,000 clones, more than 75% being singletons. This sample was shared with a second study, whose subject was human thymus T cells. That source reports: The study used thymus tissue resected during corrective heart surgery.

The sequence was collected from a boy in the first two years of life with a congenital heart defect. This chain links TRBV11-3 with TRBJ1-1; 9 bases match TRBD1. The source material was thymocytes. For the CDR3, the DNA is TGTGCCAGCAGCTTACAGGACAGGGGAGGGTGGACTGAAGCTTTCTTT. It specifies CASSLQDRGGWTEAFF.